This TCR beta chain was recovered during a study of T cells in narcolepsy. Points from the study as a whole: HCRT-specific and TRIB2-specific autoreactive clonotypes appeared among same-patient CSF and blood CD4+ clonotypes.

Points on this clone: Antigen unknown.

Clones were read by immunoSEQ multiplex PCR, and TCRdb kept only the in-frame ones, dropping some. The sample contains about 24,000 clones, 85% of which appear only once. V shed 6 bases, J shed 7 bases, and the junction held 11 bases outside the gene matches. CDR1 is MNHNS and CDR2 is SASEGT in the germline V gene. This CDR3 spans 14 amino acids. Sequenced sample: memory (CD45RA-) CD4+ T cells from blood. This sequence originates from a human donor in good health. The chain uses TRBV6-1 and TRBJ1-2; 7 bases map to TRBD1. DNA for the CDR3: TGTGCCAGCAGCGAGTCGGGACAGCGGTTTGGCTACACCTTC. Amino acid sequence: CASSESGQRFGYTF.